This T cell receptor beta chain is from a study of tumor-infiltrating lymphocytes in primary liver carcinoma. Study-wide background: Every sample contained roughly 3.65 to 8 million productive TCRbeta reads, and these numbers were similar from one tissue type to another. Overall study results and limits: Top-250-clone fractions were significantly higher in tumors than in blood (p = 0.039). The overlap of tumor-adjacent and tumor-blood pairs was smaller than that of tumor region pairs.

On this clonotype itself: Its antigen remains unknown.

Germline DNA was extracted alongside blood RNA, which was obtained from unsorted whole blood. Germline-derived CDR1 and CDR2 are DFQATT and SNEGSKA (reference sequence). The CDR3 totals 15 residues. V lost 3 bases to trimming and J lost 6 bases, with 21 bases between them. The investigators made TCR beta cDNA from approximately 500 ng total RNA, using a constant-region primer. Slightly modified ARM-PCR with three nested multiplex PCR rounds yielded TCR beta libraries. In the first two PCR rounds, TRBV1-TRBV30 forward primers were paired with a C-beta reverse primer, and each round lasted approximately 9 cycles. A single record per CDR3 protein comes from TCRdb applying MiXCR to the multiplex PCR reads. This table has 330,000 or so distinct CDR3 sequences, almost 65% appearing once.

The sequence was obtained from a man aged 40-49 years with primary liver carcinoma and hepatitis B virus infection. V usage is TRBV20-1 and J usage is TRBJ2-7; D is ambiguous. Sequenced: peripheral blood. CDR3 sequence: CSASAPRTRTTEQYF. In DNA, the CDR3 is TGCAGTGCTAGTGCCCCCCGCACCCGGACCACCGAGCAGTACTTC.